This TCR beta chain was found in a study of shared T cell receptors in the human thymus. The method was immunoSEQ multiplex PCR; TCRdb's version includes in-frame clones alone and lacks a portion of them. The sample yields hundreds of thousands of clones, approximately 87% seen once. The V gene's germline CDR1 is SGHAT and CDR2 FQNNGV. The CDR3 has 14 residues. The trim removed 3 bases at V and 9 bases at J, leaving 5 bases unmatched. The same data also went into a second study, on human thymus T cells.

Source material: thymocytes. The TCR comes from a boy younger than two with a congenital heart defect. J is TRBJ1-6 and V is TRBV11-2; 7 positions match TRBD1. Written as DNA, the CDR3 is TGTGCCAGCAGCTTGAGGGACAGTACTTCACCCCTCCACTTT. This sequence encodes CASSLRDSTSPLHF. Variable domain in full (rest from reference TRBV11-2 and TRBJ1-6): EAGVAQSPRYKIIEKRQSVAFWCNPISGHATLYWYQQILGQGPKLLIQFQNNGVVDDSQLPKDRFSAERLKGVDSTLKIQPAKLEDSAVYLCASSLRDSTSPLHFGNGTRLTVT.